Given below is one TCR beta chain in context. The antigen remains unidentified. The record originates from a study of response to subunit inactivated influenza vaccine. Overall study results and limits: Authors suggested few new T cells are recruited by each seasonal influenza vaccination.

TCRdb independently ran MiXCR on the RT-PCR reads; one entry per CDR3 protein. The sample contains 500,000 to 550,000 distinct CDR3 sequences, less than 25% of which appear only once. This sample also belongs to another study, concerning T cells expressing NK-cell markers. In that study: The authors made TCR beta cDNA libraries by 5'RACE template switching. This switching added a universal primer site and UMIs. Seven sequenced donors out of eight were HCMV-seropositive, one seronegative. Dominant NKG2C+ clonotypes in 5 or 6 donors made up roughly 1.0-8% of CD8+ T cells. For a few donors, these clonotypes were likewise the leading ones in the CD3+CD56-NKG2C+ fraction.

Sample: CD4+ T cells sorted from PBMCs, taken 11 to 12 days after vaccination. This receptor was identified in a man aged 50-60 years who received an inactivated influenza vaccine.

The CDR3: CASSLGPGGRETQYF. The CDR3, as DNA: TGTGCCAGCAGCTTAGGACCGGGGGGGAGAGAGACCCAGTACTTC. The chain links TRBV11-3 to TRBJ2-5, with 8 bases matching TRBD2. CDR1 SGHNT and CDR2 YENEEA come from the germline V gene. There are 15 residues in the CDR3. V shed 1 base and J 4 bases; nucleotides not matched to a gene: 5.